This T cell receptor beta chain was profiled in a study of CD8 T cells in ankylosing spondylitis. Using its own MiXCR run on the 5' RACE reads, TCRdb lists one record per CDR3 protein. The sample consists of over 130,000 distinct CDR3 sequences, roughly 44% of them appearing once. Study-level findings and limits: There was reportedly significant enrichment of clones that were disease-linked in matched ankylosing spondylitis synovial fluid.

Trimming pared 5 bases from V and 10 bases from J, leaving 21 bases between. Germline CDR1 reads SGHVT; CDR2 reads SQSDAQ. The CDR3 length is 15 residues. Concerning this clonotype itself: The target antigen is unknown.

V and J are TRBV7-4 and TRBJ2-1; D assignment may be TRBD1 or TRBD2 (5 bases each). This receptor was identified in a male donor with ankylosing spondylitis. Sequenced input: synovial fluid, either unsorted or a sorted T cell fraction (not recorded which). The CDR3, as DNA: TGTGCCAGCAGCCCCCCCTCGGGACGGGGAGTAGAGCAGTTCTTC. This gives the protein CASSPPSGRGVEQFF.